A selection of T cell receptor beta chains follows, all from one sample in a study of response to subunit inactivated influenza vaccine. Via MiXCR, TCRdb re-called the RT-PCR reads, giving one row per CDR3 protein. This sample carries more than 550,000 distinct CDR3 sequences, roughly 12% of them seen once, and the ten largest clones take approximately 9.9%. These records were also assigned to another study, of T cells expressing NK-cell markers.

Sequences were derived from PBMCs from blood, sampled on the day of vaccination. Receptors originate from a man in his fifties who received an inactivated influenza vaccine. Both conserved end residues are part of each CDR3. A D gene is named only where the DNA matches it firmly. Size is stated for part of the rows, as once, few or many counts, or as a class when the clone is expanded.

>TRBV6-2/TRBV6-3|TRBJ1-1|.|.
TGTGCCAGCAGTCCACCGGAGACTGAAGCTTTCTTT
CASSPPETEAFF
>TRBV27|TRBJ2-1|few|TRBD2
TGTGCCAGCAGTTTAGGGGGGGTAAGAGGAGAGCAGTTCTTC
CASSLGGVRGEQFF
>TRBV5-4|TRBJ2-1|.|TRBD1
TGTGCCAGCAGCTTGGACTTCCAGGGGGCCTACAATGAGCAGTTCTTC
CASSLDFQGAYNEQFF
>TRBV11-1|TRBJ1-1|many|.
TGTGCCAGCACCCCCTTGGGGAACACTGAAGCTTTCTTT
CASTPLGNTEAFF
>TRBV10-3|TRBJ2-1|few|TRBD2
TGTGCCATCAGTTACACTAGCGGGCCCTACAATGAGCAGTTCTTC
CAISYTSGPYNEQFF
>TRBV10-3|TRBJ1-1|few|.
TGTGCCATCAGTGAGGCCCGGCGGGGCCAGGCTGAAGCTTTCTTT
CAISEARRGQAEAFF
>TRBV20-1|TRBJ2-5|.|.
TGCAGTGCTAGAGATTTGCGGGCAGACAACCAAGAGACCCAGTACTTC
CSARDLRADNQETQYF
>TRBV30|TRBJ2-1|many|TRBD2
TGTGCCTGGAGTGTCAGCGGGAACAATGAGCAGTTCTTC
CAWSVSGNNEQFF
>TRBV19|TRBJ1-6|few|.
TGTGCCAGTAGTCCGCGCCTTCGCGATTCACCCCTCCACTTT
CASSPRLRDSPLHF
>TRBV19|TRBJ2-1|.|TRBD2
TGTGCCAGTAGTATTCCCAGCGGGGACTCCTACAATGAGCAGTTCTTC
CASSIPSGDSYNEQFF
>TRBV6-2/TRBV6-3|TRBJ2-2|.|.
TGTGCCAGCAGGGGATGGAAGACCGGGGAGCTGTTTTTT
CASRGWKTGELFF
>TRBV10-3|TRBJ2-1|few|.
TGTGCCATCAGTAGCGGCAGCTCCTACAATGAGCAGTTCTTC
CAISSGSSYNEQFF
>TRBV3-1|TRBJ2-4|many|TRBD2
TGTGCCAGCAGCCAACAACTAGCGGGGGGGGCCAAAAACATTCAGTACTTC
CASSQQLAGGAKNIQYF
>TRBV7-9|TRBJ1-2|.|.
TGTGCCAGCAGCTTAGCGTGGGAATCCAACTATGGCTACACCTTC
CASSLAWESNYGYTF
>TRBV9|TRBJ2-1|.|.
TGTGCCAGCAGCGTAGCGACAACACAGGTTAACGGTGAGCAGTTCTTC
CASSVATTQVNGEQFF
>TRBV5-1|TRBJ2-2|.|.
TGCGCCAGCAGCTTGGTTCGAGTCAGGGCGGCCGGGGAGCTGTTTTTT
CASSLVRVRAAGELFF